These 14 T cell receptor beta chains share one sample of origin, sequenced in a study of siplizumab effects on memory and regulatory T cells (dated by TCRdb to the late 2010s). Preparation of the library involved the immunoSEQ multiplex PCR assay. TCRdb limited this immuneACCESS table to in-frame rearrangements with V and J called. A share of clones is missing; checked studies link under half to unresolved V genes, and the rest is unexplained. The sample has tens of thousands of clones on record, approximately 84% of them singletons. The top ten hold about 0.35% of the sample. The sample taken for sequencing was naive CD8+ T cells sorted from blood. The label giving this sample's cell subset or site can be read as: unstimulated naive T cells. The source of these receptors is a human donor in good health.

The sample holds one count of this clone. The chain joins TRBV5-1 to TRBJ1-5; no definite D call. Germline V CDR1 and CDR2: SGHRS, YFSETQ. CDR3 length: 13 amino acids. V lost 0 bases, J lost 7 bases, and 8 bases lay in between. The CDR3 reads CASSLAPGQPQHF. CDR3 DNA sequence: TGCGCCAGCAGCTTGGCTCCGGGACAGCCCCAGCATTTT.

CDR3 in amino acids: CASSYSRQGNQPQHF. CDR3 nucleotides: TGTGCCAGCAGTTACTCGAGACAGGGCAATCAGCCCCAGCATTTT. The chain recombines TRBV6-5 with TRBJ1-5, with D tentatively TRBD1 (6 bases). In germline, CDR1 is MNHEY, CDR2 SVGAGI. V lost 0 bases to trimming and J lost 2 bases, with 8 bases between them. The CDR3 runs to 15 residues.

This rearrangement joins TRBV5-1 to TRBJ2-1; D is possibly TRBD1 (6 bases). The ends were cut back, 0 bases at V and 2 bases at J, with 12 bases in the middle. There are 16 residues in the CDR3. Germline lookup yields CDR1 SGHRS and CDR2 YFSETQ. The CDR3 sequence is CASSLGGTSPYNEQFF. CDR3 DNA: TGCGCCAGCAGCTTGGGGGGGACATCTCCCTACAATGAGCAGTTCTTC.

The chain uses TRBV4-2 and TRBJ1-1; 12 bases are a match to TRBD1. CDR1 is LGHNA and CDR2 is YNFKEQ in the germline V gene. The CDR3 has 19 amino acids. The J segment lost 1 base and the V segment lost 0 bases, leaving 9 bases of the junction unmatched. The CDR3 here is CASSQELGTGGLRNTEAFF. For the CDR3, the DNA is TGTGCCAGCAGCCAAGAACTCGGGACAGGGGGCCTGAGGAACACTGAAGCTTTCTTT.

V is TRBV14 and J is TRBJ2-2; no definite D call. The CDR3 contains 14 residues. Trimming took 2 bases from V and 4 from J, leaving 8 bases between them. Germline V gives CDR1 SGHDN, CDR2 FVKESK. CDR3 in DNA: TGTGCCAGCAGCCAATTCAAAAGCACCGGGGAGCTGTTTTTT. It is translated as CASSQFKSTGELFF.

The V call is TRBV19, the J call TRBJ2-2; 8 bases map to TRBD2. The CDR3 runs to 15 residues. Germline V CDR1 and CDR2: LNHDA, SQIVND (reference sequence). The V segment lost 3 bases and the J segment 5 bases; nucleotides outside the gene matches: 5. The CDR3 loop reads CASSITGGQTGELFF. The CDR3 DNA is TGTGCCAGTAGTATTACGGGGGGGCAAACCGGGGAGCTGTTTTTT.

V usage is TRBV6-5 and J usage is TRBJ2-2, with 9 bases identical to TRBD1. CDR1 is MNHEY and CDR2 is SVGAGI in the germline V gene. J lost 4 bases, V lost 7 bases, and 7 bases had no gene match. This CDR3 contains 15 residues. The CDR3 here is CASTLGTGTTGELFF. Here the CDR3 DNA reads TGTGCCAGCACCCTAGGGACAGGGACCACCGGGGAGCTGTTTTTT.

The chain employs TRBV15 and TRBJ1-5, with a possible D match to TRBD1 (5 bases). V dropped 8 bases and J dropped 6 bases, with 11 bases sitting between them. Germline CDR1 LNHNV, CDR2 YYDKDF (reference sequence). The CDR3 consists of 12 residues. CDR3 sequence (DNA): TGTGCCACCGGGGACGTTGGTCAGCCCCAGCATTTT. It yields the protein CATGDVGQPQHF.

This chain connects TRBV5-4 to TRBJ2-3; D tentatively fits TRBD1 or TRBD2 (5 bases each). V lost 4 bases, J lost 0 bases, and 15 bases lay in between. The germline gives CDR1 SGHNT, CDR2 YYREEE (reference sequence). CDR3 length: 16 residues. The CDR3 is CASSPPEAGSTDTQYF. The DNA for the CDR3 is TGTGCCAGCAGCCCTCCGGAGGCAGGGAGCACAGATACGCAGTATTTT.

This chain uses TRBV5-1 with TRBJ2-7; perhaps TRBD2 as D (7 bases). The CDR3 length is 16 residues. The germline V gene encodes CDR1 SGHRS and CDR2 YFSETQ. V lost 7 bases and J 1 base, leaving 21 bases between the germline ends. CDR3 sequence: CASGSPGGLASYEQYF. CDR3 nucleotides: TGCGCCAGCGGATCCCCGGGGGGCTTGGCGTCCTACGAGCAGTACTTC.

J is TRBJ2-7 and V is TRBV7-2; tentative D call: TRBD1 (6 bases). Trimming cost V 6 bases and J 3 bases, with 21 bases left between them. There are 16 residues in the CDR3. Looked up from germline, CDR1 is SGHTA and CDR2 is FQGNSA. CDR3 bases: TGTGCCAGCAGGAACCCGACAGGCGTCAGGTTCTACGAGCAGTACTTC. This encodes CASRNPTGVRFYEQYF. The complete variable domain, with remaining parts taken from reference TRBV7-2 and TRBJ2-7, reads GAGVSQSPSNKVTEKGKDVELRCDPISGHTALYWYRQSLGQGLEFLIYFQGNSAPDKSGLPSDRFSAERTGGSVSTLTIQRTQQEDSAVYLCASRNPTGVRFYEQYFGPGTRLTVT.

V and J are TRBV5-1 and TRBJ2-7; possible D gene TRBD1, 6 bases. Germline V gene data show CDR1 as SGHRS and CDR2 as YFSETQ. Between the trimmed V and J ends, which lost 2 bases and 4 bases, there was a span of 16 bases. The CDR3 loop spans 15 amino acids. CDR3 sequence (DNA): TGCGCCAGCAGCTTAGCACAGGGAGCCAAGTACGAGCAGTACTTC. Residues: CASSLAQGAKYEQYF.

The chain couples TRBV19 to TRBJ2-3; 10 bases agree with TRBD2. CDR3 size: 16 residues. J gave up 2 bases and V 3 bases, and 5 bases lay outside the gene matches. Germline CDR1 and CDR2: LNHDA and SQIVND (reference sequence). The CDR3 DNA sequence: TGTGCCAGTAGTATCCTACTAGCGGGGCCCACAGATACGCAGTATTTT. It translates to CASSILLAGPTDTQYF.

The chain joins TRBV15 to TRBJ2-7; TRBD1 or TRBD2 may be the D gene (6 bases each). Germline V lookup: CDR1 LNHNV, CDR2 YYDKDF (reference sequence). Trimming removed 4 bases from V and 3 bases from J, with 16 bases in between. The CDR3 loop spans 15 amino acids. The CDR3 DNA reads TGTGCCACCAGCAAAGGGGGGTGGGCGCACTACGAGCAGTACTTC. It yields the protein CATSKGGWAHYEQYF.